This T cell receptor beta chain was found in a study of CD8 T cells in Susac syndrome. This clonotype was seen just once. CD8+ and CD4+ blood T cells underwent TCR beta sequencing. FACS was used to enrich TEMRA cells, whereas the CD8+ and CD4+ T cells were obtained by negative isolation. Random-hexamer reverse transcription was applied to roughly 0.5 to 1 ug RNA. Amplification of TCR beta CDR3 was carried out by immunoSEQ multiplex PCR, which covered 54 Vbeta and 13 Jbeta segments. TCRdb itself ran the immunoSEQ multiplex PCR reads through MiXCR, one entry per CDR3 protein. This table holds about 430,000 distinct CDR3 sequences, approximately 85% found once. This CDR3 region has 14 residues. The germline V gene encodes CDR1 LGHNA and CDR2 YNFKEQ. Trimming removed 3 bases at V and 3 bases at J, with 11 bases between.

The source of this sequence is a human donor with multiple sclerosis. The J gene is TRBJ1-1, the V gene TRBV4-2; D unclear. Specimen: CD8+ T cells from PBMCs. The DNA of the CDR3 is TGTGCCAGCAGCCAGACCCGGAGGGACACTGAAGCTTTCTTT. Translating it yields CASSQTRRDTEAFF.